The clone carrying this T cell receptor (beta chain) was observed many times. The data originate from a study of human T cells and chemical hapten exposure. Time point meaning: healthy volunteer bleed at 6 weeks. It was unfractionated whole blood from which total RNA was extracted. TCRdb used MiXCR to reprocess the RACE reads, holding one entry per CDR3 protein. The data show about 65,000 distinct CDR3 sequences, about 6% seen once. CDR1 is LGHNA, CDR2 YNFKEQ, per germline. V lost 0 bases and J 5 bases, leaving 11 bases between the germline ends. The CDR3 covers 14 residues. The chain links TRBV4-2 to TRBJ2-7; D possibly uses TRBD1 or TRBD2 (5 bases each). This sequence was found in a female donor in good health. Some clones in this sample may be carry-over from other donors' samples. The material sequenced was whole blood. CDR3 bases: TGTGCCAGCAGCCAAGATCAGGGAGTGAACGAGCAGTACTTC. This encodes CASSQDQGVNEQYF.